What follows is one T cell receptor (beta chain) and its context. Its cognate antigen is unknown. TCRdb keeps only in-frame clones here, not all; method: immunoSEQ multiplex PCR. There are around 13,000 clones in the sample; more than 60% occur only once, and around 22% lies in the top ten. This record comes from a study of PD-1 blockade in classical Hodgkin lymphoma. At the level of the study: Intravenous nivolumab at 3 mg/kg was given to patients every 2 weeks. Regarding the study as a whole: The study found complete responders had baseline diversity similar to newly diagnosed patients.

Each patient experienced a relapse that followed autologous stem cell transplantation, and brentuximab vedotin exposure varied. The study isolated CD8+ T cells from thawed PBMCs by magnetic negative selection. Classification of best responses gave complete response, partial response or progressive disease. The V end was cut by 4 bases, the J end by 10 bases, with 18 bases between. CDR1 and CDR2 (germline): SGDLS, YYNGEE. This CDR3 has 13 residues. This chain links TRBV9 with TRBJ2-7, with D possibly TRBD1 on 5 matching bases. The starting material was CD8+ T cells from blood, obtained at baseline. The sequence derives from a human donor with classical Hodgkin lymphoma. CDR3 loop: CASSTETEMTQYF. The CDR3, as DNA: TGTGCCAGCAGCACCGAGACAGAAATGACTCAGTACTTC.